A single T cell receptor beta chain is shown here with its context. Antigen specificity is unknown. The data originate from a study of OX40 agonist ivuxolimab in advanced cancers. For the study at large: Ivuxolimab is a fully human IgG2 antibody that activates OX40 (CD134). Partial responses were achieved by three patients, one with hepatocellular carcinoma and two with cutaneous melanoma.

The assay was immunoSEQ multiplex PCR, and TCRdb's table has in-frame clones only and misses some. In the table there are 60,000 to 75,000 clones, approximately 94% of which are singletons. The CDR3 runs 17 residues. Findings and caveats of the study: Individuals who were partial responders at 0.1-3.0 mg/kg had clonal expansion that ranked among the lowest. The authors also found low normalized T-cell clonal expansion in some nonresponders.

The sequence came from an adult with an advanced solid tumor such as melanoma, head and neck, liver or kidney cancer. The source was CD4+ or CD8+ T cells sorted from blood, collected in a trial of the OX40 agonist ivuxolimab. The chain links TRBV21-1 to TRBJ2-1; the listed D gene, TRBD2, was not tested against the DNA. TRBV21-1 is tagged as a pseudogene. CDR3 loop: CASSNWREGSSYNEQFF. CDR3 coding DNA: TGTGCCAGCAGCAATTGGCGGGAGGGAAGCTCCTACAATGAGCAGTTCTTC.